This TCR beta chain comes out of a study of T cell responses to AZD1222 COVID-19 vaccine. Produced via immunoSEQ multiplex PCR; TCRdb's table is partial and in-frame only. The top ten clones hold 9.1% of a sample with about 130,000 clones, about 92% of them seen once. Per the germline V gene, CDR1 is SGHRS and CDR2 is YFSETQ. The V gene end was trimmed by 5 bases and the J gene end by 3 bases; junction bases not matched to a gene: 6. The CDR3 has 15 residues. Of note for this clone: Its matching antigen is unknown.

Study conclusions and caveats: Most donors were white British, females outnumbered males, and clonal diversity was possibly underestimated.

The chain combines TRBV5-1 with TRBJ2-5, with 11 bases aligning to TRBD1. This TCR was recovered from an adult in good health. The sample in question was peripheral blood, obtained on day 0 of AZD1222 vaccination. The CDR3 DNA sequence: TGCGCCAGCAGGGACAGGGGGCTGAAGGAAGAGACCCAGTACTTC. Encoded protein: CASRDRGLKEETQYF.